Below are 7 T cell receptor beta chains sequenced from a single sample in a study of blood T cells in healthy people across ages. Sample-barcoded 5' priming and a J-beta primer mix drove a second PCR of roughly 6 to 12 cycles. TCRdb passed the 5' RACE reads through MiXCR, listing each CDR3 protein once. The sample shows roughly 860,000 distinct CDR3 sequences, approximately 59% of them seen only once. Sequencing was performed on blood. The receptors were gathered from a man aged 25 to 40 in good health.

The chain combines TRBV28 with TRBJ2-7, with 10 bases aligning to TRBD1. CDR1 MDHEN and CDR2 SYDVKM come from the germline V gene. V lost 10 bases to trimming and J lost 4 bases; unmatched junction nucleotides: 13. The CDR3 contains 15 residues. CDR3 region: CAICPPGQGIYEQYF. CDR3 nucleotide sequence: TGTGCCATCTGCCCCCCGGGACAGGGGATTTACGAGCAGTACTTC. The variable domain in full, with the rest retrieved from reference TRBV28 and TRBJ2-7, is DVKVTQSSRYLVKRTGEKVFLECVQDMDHENMFWYRQDPGLGLRLIYFSYDVKMKEKGDIPEGYSVSREKKERFSLILESASTNQTSMYLCAICPPGQGIYEQYFGPGTRLTVT.

The V and J genes are TRBV24-1 and TRBJ2-1, with 9 bases aligning to TRBD1. The germline gives CDR1 KGHDR, CDR2 SFDVKD. CDR3 length equals 14 residues. Trimming removed 7 bases from V and 2 bases from J; junction bases left unmatched: 2. CDR3 in amino acids: CATSTGGPYNEQFF. The CDR3 DNA follows: TGTGCCACCAGCACAGGGGGCCCCTACAATGAGCAGTTCTTC.

J is TRBJ2-3 and V is TRBV20-1; 8 nucleotides match TRBD2. The V and J ends lost 7 bases and 2 bases, in that order; junction bases with no gene match: 5. Per germline, CDR1 DFQATT and CDR2 SNEGSKA (reference sequence). CDR3 size: 13 residues. CDR3 region: CSGTSGATDTQYF. The DNA of the CDR3 is TGCAGTGGAACTAGCGGTGCCACAGATACGCAGTATTTT.

The V call is TRBV5-6, the J call TRBJ2-1; D may be TRBD2 (6 bases). Germline assignment: CDR1 SGHDT and CDR2 YYEEEE. The CDR3 loop spans 16 amino acids. The ends were cut back, 4 bases at V and 0 bases at J, with 14 bases in the middle. DNA of the CDR3: TGTGCCAGCAGCACCCAGATTAGCGGCTCCTACAATGAGCAGTTCTTC. Its protein product is CASSTQISGSYNEQFF. The full variable domain, with the rest looked up from reference TRBV5-6 and TRBJ2-1, is DAGVTQSPTHLIKTRGQQVTLRCSPKSGHDTVSWYQQALGQGPQFIFQYYEEEERQRGNFPDRFSGHQFPNYSSELNVNALLLGDSALYLCASSTQISGSYNEQFFGPGTRLTVL.

This rearrangement joins TRBV20-1 to TRBJ2-6; 9 bases are shared with TRBD1. Germline CDR1 is DFQATT and CDR2 is SNEGSKA (reference sequence). The CDR3 covers 17 residues. V lost 5 bases to trimming and J lost 0 bases; unmatched junction nucleotides: 8. CDR3 bases: TGCAGTGCTGGCCCGGGACAGGGTAACTCTGGGGCCAACGTCCTGACTTTC. Amino acids: CSAGPGQGNSGANVLTF.

The CDR3 DNA reads as TGTGCCAGTACGCCGGGACGGCGCACAGATACGCAGTATTTT. Encoded protein: CASTPGRRTDTQYF. The rearrangement joins TRBV6-5 to TRBJ2-3; either TRBD1 or TRBD2 may fit D (5 bases each). Trimming pared 9 bases from V and 1 base from J, leaving 14 bases between. CDR3 length: 14 residues. From germline, CDR1 is MNHEY and CDR2 SVGAGI.

This clonotype was seen only a few times. The chain combines TRBV27 with TRBJ2-5; no reliable D call. The J call may be wrong; the DNA end is better matched by TRBJ2-7. The germline gives CDR1 MNHEY, CDR2 SMNVEV (reference sequence). CDR3 length: 14 residues. CDR3 bases: TGTGCCAGCAGCGTTTGGCCAGCAACCTACGAGCAGTACTTC. It encodes CASSVWPATYEQYF.